This TCR beta chain was recorded in a study of immune evolution from preneoplasia to lung adenocarcinoma. Study results and caveats: Later-stage lesions seemingly showed higher T cell density and diversity than normal lung. Top clone share appeared to fall from AAH through AIS, MIA, adenocarcinoma.

The method was immunoSEQ multiplex PCR; TCRdb's version includes in-frame clones alone and lacks a portion of them. In the table there are about 4,600 clones, 80% to 85% of which are singletons. Regarding this clone: Antigen specificity is unknown.

Germline V lookup: CDR1 SGHRS, CDR2 YFSETQ. Trimming cost V 4 bases and J 4 bases; bases outside gene matches: 6. The CDR3 is made up of 14 amino acids. Between the mid-2010s and the late 2010s, patients underwent resection in Japan or China. Two lung cancer pathologists independently confirmed each histologic diagnosis. Sequencing was performed on FFPE normal lung tissue adjacent to the tumor. The receptor was isolated from a person aged 50-70 years with lung adenocarcinoma. The chain recombines TRBV5-1 with TRBJ2-3; 7 bases line up with TRBD2. The CDR3 DNA sequence: TGCGCCAGCAGCCCTGGGCGGGAGTCAGATACGCAGTATTTT. Translation: CASSPGRESDTQYF.